The 6 T cell receptor beta chains reported below all come from one sample, sequenced in a study of blood T cell repertoires in COVID-19. Profiling relied on immunoSEQ multiplex PCR, and the TCRdb table lists in-frame clones only, not all of them. The sample lists about 170,000 clones; around 90% were seen once. Sequencing was carried out using peripheral blood. The receptors stem from a woman of 80 years or more with COVID-19, enrolled during active disease.

The rearrangement uses TRBV7-3 and TRBJ2-1; weak D call: TRBD1 (5 bases). Germline CDR1 reads SGHTA; CDR2 reads FQGTGA. The germline V and J ends were trimmed by 4 bases and 5 bases, with 9 bases remaining between them. The CDR3 totals 13 residues. The CDR3 DNA sequence: TGTGCCAGCAGCTCCCTGGGGCACAATGAGCAGTTCTTC. It yields the protein CASSSLGHNEQFF.

To note about this clone: Other DNA sequences from this sample encode an identical CDR3 as well. The chain recombines TRBV4-3 with TRBJ2-1, with 7 bases identical to TRBD2. CDR3 size: 16 residues. Trimming at V came to 0 bases and at J to 1 base, leaving 3 bases not matched to a gene. Germline-derived CDR1 and CDR2 are LGHNA and YSLEER. The CDR3 DNA reads TGCGCCAGCAGCCAAGATTTGGGGGGGTCCTACAATGAGCAGTTCTTC. It codes for CASSQDLGGSYNEQFF.

The genes are TRBV5-1 and TRBJ2-7, with TRBD1 matching 9 bases. The CDR3 totals 15 residues. Germline trimming cut 0 bases from V and 6 bases from J; bases unmatched to any gene: 7. In germline, CDR1 is SGHRS, CDR2 YFSETQ. The CDR3 protein is CASSLEGQGSAEQYF. The DNA of the CDR3 is TGCGCCAGCAGCTTGGAGGGACAGGGCTCGGCCGAGCAGTACTTC.

This sequence joins TRBV7-3 and TRBJ2-7, with TRBD2 matching 10 bases. CDR3 size: 16 residues. V lost 5 bases and J lost 6; bases outside the gene matches: 13. The germline V gene has CDR1 SGHTA and CDR2 FQGTGA. The CDR3 is CASSPVTSGIPSEQYF. For the CDR3, the DNA is TGTGCCAGCAGCCCAGTTACTAGCGGGATCCCTTCCGAGCAGTACTTC.

The chain is built from TRBV11-1 and TRBJ2-5, with 9 nucleotides matching TRBD2. Germline CDR1 is SGHAT and CDR2 is FQDESV (reference sequence). The CDR3 is 14 amino acids. With V trimmed by 5 bases and J by 6 bases, 7 bases remained unmatched. CDR3 sequence (DNA): TGTGCCAGCAGCGAGACTAGCGGCCCCAAGACCCAGTACTTC. Translating gives CASSETSGPKTQYF.

V gene TRBV4-2 combines with J gene TRBJ2-7; D ambiguous. This CDR3 contains 13 residues. Trimming pared 0 bases from V and 6 bases from J, leaving 9 bases between. CDR1 LGHNA and CDR2 YNFKEQ come from the germline V gene. DNA for the CDR3: TGTGCCAGCAGCCAAGAGGGCACATCCGAGCAGTACTTC. This gives the protein CASSQEGTSEQYF.